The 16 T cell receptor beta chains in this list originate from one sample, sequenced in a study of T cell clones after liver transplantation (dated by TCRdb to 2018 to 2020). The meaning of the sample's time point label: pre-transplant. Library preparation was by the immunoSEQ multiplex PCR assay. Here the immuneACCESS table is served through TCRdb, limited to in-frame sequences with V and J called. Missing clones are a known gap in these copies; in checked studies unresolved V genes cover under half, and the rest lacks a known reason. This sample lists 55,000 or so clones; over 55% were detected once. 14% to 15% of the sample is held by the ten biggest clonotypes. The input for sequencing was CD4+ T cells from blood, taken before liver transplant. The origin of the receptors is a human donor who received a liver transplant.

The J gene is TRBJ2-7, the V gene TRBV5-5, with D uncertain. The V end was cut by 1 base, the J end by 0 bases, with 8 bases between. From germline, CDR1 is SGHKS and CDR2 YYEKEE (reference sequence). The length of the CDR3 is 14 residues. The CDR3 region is CASSLQAHSYEQYF. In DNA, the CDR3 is TGTGCCAGCAGCTTGCAGGCCCACTCCTACGAGCAGTACTTC.

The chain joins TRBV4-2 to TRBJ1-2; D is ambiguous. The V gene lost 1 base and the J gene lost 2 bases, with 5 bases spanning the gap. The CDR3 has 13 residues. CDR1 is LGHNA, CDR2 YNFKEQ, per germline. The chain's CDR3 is CASSQGKNYGYTF. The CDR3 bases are TGTGCCAGCAGCCAAGGTAAAAACTATGGCTACACCTTC.

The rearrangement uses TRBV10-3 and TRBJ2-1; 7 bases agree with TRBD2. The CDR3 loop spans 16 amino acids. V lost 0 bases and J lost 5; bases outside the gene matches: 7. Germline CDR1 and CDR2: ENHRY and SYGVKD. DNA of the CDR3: TGTGCCATCAGTGAGTCGGGAGGGGAGAAGGACAATGAGCAGTTCTTC. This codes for CAISESGGEKDNEQFF.

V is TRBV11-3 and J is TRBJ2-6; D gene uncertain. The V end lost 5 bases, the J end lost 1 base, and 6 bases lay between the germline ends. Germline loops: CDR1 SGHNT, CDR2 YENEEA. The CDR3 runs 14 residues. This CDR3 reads CASSLGSGANVLTF. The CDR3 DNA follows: TGTGCCAGCAGCCTCGGGTCTGGGGCCAACGTCCTGACTTTC.

In nucleotides, the CDR3 is TGTGCCAGCAGCTTAAACCGGGGGGACACTGAAGCTTTCTTT. Translation gives CASSLNRGDTEAFF. J is TRBJ1-1 and V is TRBV7-3, with D possibly being TRBD1 (5 bases). The V and J ends lost 1 base and 3 bases respectively, with 9 bases between them. Germline V gene data show CDR1 as SGHTA and CDR2 as FQGTGA. This CDR3 comprises 14 residues.

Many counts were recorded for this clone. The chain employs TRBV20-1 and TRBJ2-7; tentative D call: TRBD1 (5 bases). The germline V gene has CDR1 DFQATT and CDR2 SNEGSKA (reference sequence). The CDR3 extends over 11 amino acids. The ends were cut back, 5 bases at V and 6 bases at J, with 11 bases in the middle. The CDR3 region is CSAGLGAEQYF. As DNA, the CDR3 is TGCAGTGCTGGCTTAGGGGCCGAGCAGTACTTC.

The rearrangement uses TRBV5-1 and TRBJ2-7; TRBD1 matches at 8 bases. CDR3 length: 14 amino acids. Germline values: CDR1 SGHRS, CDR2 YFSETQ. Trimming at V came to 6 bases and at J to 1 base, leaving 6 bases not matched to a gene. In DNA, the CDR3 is TGCGCCAGCACCCCTGACAGGGGATCCTACGAGCAGTACTTC. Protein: CASTPDRGSYEQYF.

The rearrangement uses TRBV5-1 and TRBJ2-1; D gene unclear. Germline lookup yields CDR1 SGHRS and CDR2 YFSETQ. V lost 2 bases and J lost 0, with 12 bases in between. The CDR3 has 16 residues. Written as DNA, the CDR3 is TGCGCCAGCAGCTTATTTTATCCTAGCTCCTACAATGAGCAGTTCTTC. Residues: CASSLFYPSSYNEQFF.

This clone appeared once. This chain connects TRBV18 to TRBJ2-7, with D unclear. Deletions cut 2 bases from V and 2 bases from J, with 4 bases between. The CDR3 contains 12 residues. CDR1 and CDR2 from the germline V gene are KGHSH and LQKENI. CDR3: CASSPTAYEQYF. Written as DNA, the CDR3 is TGTGCCAGCTCACCAACGGCCTACGAGCAGTACTTC.

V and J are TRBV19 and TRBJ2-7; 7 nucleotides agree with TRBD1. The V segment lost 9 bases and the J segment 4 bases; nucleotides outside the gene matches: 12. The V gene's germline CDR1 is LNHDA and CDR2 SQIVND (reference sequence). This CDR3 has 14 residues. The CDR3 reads CASKPGQNQYEQYF. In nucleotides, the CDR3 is TGTGCCAGCAAACCGGGACAGAATCAATACGAGCAGTACTTC.

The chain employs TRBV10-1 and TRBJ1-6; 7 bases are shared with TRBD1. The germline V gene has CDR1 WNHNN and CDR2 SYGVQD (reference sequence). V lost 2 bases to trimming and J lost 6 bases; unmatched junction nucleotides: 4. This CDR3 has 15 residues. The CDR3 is CASSEIPGGNSPLHF. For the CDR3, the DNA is TGCGCCAGCAGTGAGATTCCAGGGGGTAATTCACCCCTCCACTTT.

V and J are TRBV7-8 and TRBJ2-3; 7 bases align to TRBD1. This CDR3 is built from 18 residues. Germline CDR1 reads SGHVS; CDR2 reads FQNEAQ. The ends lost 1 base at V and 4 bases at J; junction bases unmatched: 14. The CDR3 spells CASSLGGDSLVIADTQYF. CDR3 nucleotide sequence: TGTGCCAGCAGCTTAGGAGGGGACAGTTTGGTGATAGCAGATACGCAGTATTTT.

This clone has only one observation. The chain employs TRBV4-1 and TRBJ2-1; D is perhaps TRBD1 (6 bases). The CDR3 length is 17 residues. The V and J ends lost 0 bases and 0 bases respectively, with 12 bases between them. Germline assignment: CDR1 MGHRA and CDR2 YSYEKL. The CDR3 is CASSQEGQGHSYNEQFF. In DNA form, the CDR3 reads TGCGCCAGCAGCCAAGAGGGGCAGGGGCACTCCTACAATGAGCAGTTCTTC.

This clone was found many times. The CDR3 DNA sequence: TGTGCCAGCAGAACGGACAGCTCTGGAAACACCATATATTTT. It yields the protein CASRTDSSGNTIYF. V gene TRBV6-5 combines with J gene TRBJ1-3; D possibly corresponds to TRBD1 (6 bases). V was pared by 6 bases and J by 0 bases, with 9 bases between. Per germline, CDR1 MNHEY and CDR2 SVGAGI. This CDR3 is built from 14 residues.

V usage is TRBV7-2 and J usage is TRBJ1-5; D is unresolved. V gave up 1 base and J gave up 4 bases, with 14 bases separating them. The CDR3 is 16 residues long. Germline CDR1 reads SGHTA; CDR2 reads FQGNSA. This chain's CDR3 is CASSLEPGRGNQPQHF. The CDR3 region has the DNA TGTGCCAGCAGCTTAGAGCCGGGGAGAGGTAATCAGCCCCAGCATTTT.

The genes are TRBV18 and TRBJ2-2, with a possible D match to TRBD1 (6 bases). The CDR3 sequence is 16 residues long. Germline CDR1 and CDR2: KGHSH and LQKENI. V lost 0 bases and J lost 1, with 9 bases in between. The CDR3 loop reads CASSPPTGRNTGELFF. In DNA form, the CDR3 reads TGTGCCAGCTCACCACCAACAGGGCGGAACACCGGGGAGCTGTTTTTT. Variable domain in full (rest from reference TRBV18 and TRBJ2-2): NAGVMQNPRHLVRRRGQEARLRCSPMKGHSHVYWYRQLPEEGLKFMVYLQKENIIDESGMPKERFSAEFPKEGPSILRIQQVVRGDSAAYFCASSPPTGRNTGELFFGEGSRLTVL.